This T cell receptor beta chain was profiled in a study of blood T cell repertoires in COVID-19. The protocol was immunoSEQ multiplex PCR, while the TCRdb copy is restricted to in-frame clones and leaves out a portion. In the table there are some 140,000 clones, approximately 79% of which are singletons. V lost 3 bases and J lost 0, with 12 bases in between. The germline V gene has CDR1 SGHDN and CDR2 FVKESK. The CDR3 has 16 amino acids. This receptor was taken from a man aged 40-49 years with acute COVID-19. Sequenced: PBMCs or T cells enriched from blood (not recorded which). J is TRBJ2-1 and V is TRBV14; unclear D gene. The CDR3 region is CASSHGGQSSYNEQFF. CDR3 DNA sequence: TGTGCCAGCAGCCATGGCGGTCAAAGCTCCTACAATGAGCAGTTCTTC.